Detailed here is one T cell receptor (beta chain). Antigen specificity is unknown. This entry belongs to a study of cytomegalovirus exposure and HLA in healthy donors. Study as a whole: From HLA-typed donors, an early data release held roughly 80 million unique TCRs.

60 Vbeta and 13 Jbeta primers were used in PCR. TCRdb's copy holds only in-frame clones and misses some; the assay was immunoSEQ multiplex PCR. The table for this sample gives 140,000 to 150,000 clones. Whole-study findings and limits: In a later analysis, TCR beta V- and J-gene trimming was associated with a missense DCLRE1C variant.

CDR3 size: 15 residues. Trimming took off 6 bases at V and 0 bases at J, with 13 bases between the two ends. Germline V CDR1 and CDR2: ENHRY, SYGVKD. The V and J genes are TRBV10-3 and TRBJ2-3, with a tentative D call TRBD2 (6 bases). Sequenced sample: PBMCs. This receptor was identified in a woman aged 45 to 65 in good health and CMV-seronegative. The CDR3 spells CAISQLATSTDTQYF. CDR3 nucleotides: TGTGCCATCAGCCAGCTAGCGACTAGCACAGATACGCAGTATTTT.